The present entry profiles one T cell receptor (beta chain) with its context. The data were taken from a study of blood T cell repertoires in COVID-19. Using immunoSEQ multiplex PCR, the repertoire was profiled, and TCRdb retains in-frame clones only, with some absent. Seen here are over 100,000 clones, less than 90% observed once, and the top ten hold around a sixth. Looked up from germline, CDR1 is KGHDR and CDR2 is SFDVKD. The germline V and J ends were trimmed by 9 bases and 3 bases, with 13 bases remaining between them. CDR3 length equals 13 residues. The J gene is TRBJ1-1, the V gene TRBV24-1; D unclear. This receptor was obtained from a woman aged 60-75 years with acute or convalescent COVID-19. Sequencing was carried out using peripheral blood. The CDR3 loop is CATQEGMYTEAFF. CDR3 DNA sequence: TGTGCCACCCAGGAGGGCATGTACACTGAAGCTTTCTTT.